This TCR beta chain was sequenced in a study of blood T cell repertoires in COVID-19. Study-level background: Acute and convalescent COVID-19 samples came from the United States, Italy and Spain.

Individuals aged 18 to 89 years were recruited from around 22 US areas. Germline V gene sequence: CDR1 SNHLY, CDR2 FYNNEI. Trimming removed 9 bases at V and 1 base at J, with 18 bases between. The CDR3 runs to 15 residues. The authors' processing: Reference gene primer amplification yielded estimated nucleated cell counts. Only in-frame clones appear in the TCRdb table, and some are missing; sequencing was by immunoSEQ multiplex PCR. Clonal size and the V and J genes are those of that table, whereas D and trimming came from the DNA. The sample records around 390,000 clones, around 87% being singletons.

This receptor was obtained from a woman aged 50 to 60 who had recovered from COVID-19. The chain has TRBV2 and TRBJ1-1; D is uncertain. Sample: PBMCs or T cells enriched from blood (not recorded which). The CDR3 sequence is CASVSRVGRNTEAFF. The CDR3 DNA sequence: TGTGCCAGTGTCTCGAGGGTAGGGAGGAACACTGAAGCTTTCTTT.